The 27 T cell receptor beta chains given below trace back to one sample, sequenced in a study of blood T cell repertoires in COVID-19. The data were produced by immunoSEQ multiplex PCR, yet TCRdb's version contains in-frame clones alone and is incomplete. This table holds under 150,000 clones, 70% to 80% found once. The sequencing sample was made of peripheral blood. The receptors here all came from a woman in her forties or fifties with active or convalescent COVID-19.

The V and J genes are TRBV28 and TRBJ2-3; TRBD2 agrees at 12 bases. V was pared by 0 bases and J by 0 bases, with 1 base of the junction left unmatched. Germline V CDR1 and CDR2: MDHEN, SYDVKM. This CDR3 is 17 amino acids long. The CDR3 sequence: CASSLWGLAGSTDTQYF. CDR3 nucleotide sequence: TGTGCCAGCAGTTTATGGGGACTAGCGGGTAGCACAGATACGCAGTATTTT.

This clone was observed a few times. The chain employs TRBV7-2 and TRBJ2-2; D is unresolved. Germline lookup yields CDR1 SGHTA and CDR2 FQGNSA. The CDR3 has 15 residues. The ends were cut back, 7 bases at V and 4 bases at J, with 16 bases in the middle. The CDR3 coding sequence is TGTGCCAGCACCACCCCGAGTGGGCCCACCGGGGAGCTGTTTTTT. It yields the protein CASTTPSGPTGELFF.

The gene calls are TRBV3-1 (or the pseudogene TRBV3-2) and TRBJ2-7; TRBD1 agrees at 7 bases. The germline V gene has CDR1 LGHDT and CDR2 YNNKEL (reference sequence). Trimming at V came to 6 bases and at J to 5 bases, leaving 13 bases not matched to a gene. The length of the CDR3 is 15 residues. CDR3 amino acids: CASSLSRTGPNEQYF. In nucleotides, the CDR3 is TGTGCCAGCAGTCTATCCCGGACAGGCCCCAACGAGCAGTACTTC.

The rearrangement uses TRBV13 and TRBJ2-1; TRBD2 matches 14 bases. Germline CDR1 is PRHDT and CDR2 is FYEKMQ (reference sequence). J was trimmed by 6 bases and V by 3 bases; bases with no gene match: 4. The CDR3 runs 16 residues. The CDR3 bases are TGTGCCAGCAGCTTGACTAGCGGGGGGGTTACCAATGAGCAGTTCTTC. It yields the protein CASSLTSGGVTNEQFF.

This clone has a single count. This chain links TRBV6-6 with TRBJ1-1; 7 bases are shared with TRBD1. CDR3 size: 15 residues. Germline V gene sequence: CDR1 MNHNY, CDR2 SVGAGI (reference sequence). Trimming removed 6 bases from V and 1 base from J; junction bases left unmatched: 8. In DNA, the CDR3 is TGTGCCAGCAGGGGGGACAGTGTTCGGAACACTGAAGCTTTCTTT. It yields the protein CASRGDSVRNTEAFF.

The V and J genes are TRBV7-9 and TRBJ1-5; 7 nucleotides agree with TRBD1. Unmatched junction bases numbered 2, after V lost 5 bases and J lost 4 bases. Germline V CDR1 and CDR2: SEHNR, FQNEAQ (reference sequence). The CDR3 runs to 13 residues. The CDR3 protein is CASSPTGNQPQHF. The CDR3 DNA follows: TGTGCCAGCAGCCCGACAGGGAATCAGCCCCAGCATTTT.

This clone was seen only once. V and J are TRBV7-2 and TRBJ2-5, with 13 bases that match TRBD2. This CDR3 contains 16 residues. Losses at the gene ends were 1 base for V and 2 bases for J; bases not matched to a gene: 1. CDR1 is SGHTA, CDR2 FQGNSA, per germline. In DNA form, the CDR3 reads TGTGCCAGCAGCTTAGGGACTAGCGGGGGACAAGAGACCCAGTACTTC. Protein product: CASSLGTSGGQETQYF.

The rearrangement joins TRBV6-5 to TRBJ1-3, with D uncertain. Germline V gene lookup returns CDR1 MNHEY and CDR2 SVGAGI. Deletions cut 5 bases from V and 0 bases from J, with 8 bases between. The CDR3 extends over 14 amino acids. The CDR3 DNA reads as TGTGCCAGCAGTCTACAGCCCTCTGGAAACACCATATATTTT. Its translation is CASSLQPSGNTIYF.

The J gene is TRBJ2-7, the V gene TRBV7-2; 7 nucleotides align to TRBD1. This CDR3 is 16 amino acids long. Losses at the gene ends were 5 bases for V and 4 bases for J; bases not matched to a gene: 14. The germline gives CDR1 SGHTA, CDR2 FQGNSA. Here the CDR3 reads CASSLGPGQAGYEQYF. The CDR3 nucleotides are TGTGCCAGCAGCCTAGGACCCGGACAGGCGGGTTACGAGCAGTACTTC.

The V and J genes are TRBV7-2 and TRBJ2-5; maybe TRBD2 (6 bases). The ends were cut back, 5 bases at V and 6 bases at J, with 16 bases in the middle. CDR1 SGHTA and CDR2 FQGNSA come from the germline V gene. This CDR3 is 14 amino acids long. CDR3 loop: CASSPGGSRKTQYF. Here the CDR3 DNA reads TGTGCCAGCAGCCCTGGGGGGTCTCGGAAGACCCAGTACTTC.

The chain combines TRBV5-1 with TRBJ2-2, with D possibly TRBD1 on 5 matching bases. The CDR3 is 14 amino acids. CDR1 SGHRS and CDR2 YFSETQ come from the germline V gene. Trimming left V 3 bases short and J 4 bases short, with 10 bases between. CDR3 coding DNA: TGCGCCAGCAGCTCCGGACAAATCACCGGGGAGCTGTTTTTT. This translates into CASSSGQITGELFF.

This clone occurred a few times. V usage is TRBV20-1 and J usage is TRBJ1-3; the D is unclear. The germline V gene has CDR1 DFQATT and CDR2 SNEGSKA (reference sequence). The CDR3 totals 15 residues. V shed 3 bases and J shed 0 bases, with 12 bases lying between them. The CDR3 here is CSASDPFSSGNTIYF. The CDR3 DNA sequence: TGCAGTGCTAGTGATCCATTCAGCTCTGGAAACACCATATATTTT.

The rearrangement joins TRBV4-2 to TRBJ1-2; D is perhaps TRBD1 (5 bases). Trimming removed 0 bases at V and 6 bases at J, with 11 bases between. Per germline, CDR1 LGHNA and CDR2 YNFKEQ. This CDR3 has 14 amino acids. Here the CDR3 reads CASSQEGKGDGYTF. Here the CDR3 DNA reads TGTGCCAGCAGCCAAGAAGGGAAAGGGGATGGCTACACCTTC.

V is TRBV25-1 and J is TRBJ2-1; 8 bases align to TRBD2. With V trimmed by 5 bases and J by 7 bases, 13 bases remained unmatched. CDR1 MGHDK and CDR2 SYGVNS come from the germline V gene. This CDR3 contains 16 residues. Here the CDR3 DNA reads TGTGCCAGCAGTTCCGGAGCGGGAGATCTACGGAATGAGCAGTTCTTC. It specifies CASSSGAGDLRNEQFF.

The V gene is TRBV5-5, the J gene TRBJ2-2; 8 bases map to TRBD2. Germline loops: CDR1 SGHKS, CDR2 YYEKEE (reference sequence). The CDR3 sequence is 15 residues long. The junction had 9 bases not matched to a gene; V was cut back by 5 bases and J by 6 bases. The CDR3 is CASSSAGGIPGELFF. CDR3 coding DNA: TGTGCCAGCAGTTCGGCGGGGGGCATACCCGGGGAGCTGTTTTTT.

The chain is built from TRBV5-5 and TRBJ1-4; 10 nucleotides agree with TRBD1. Germline CDR1 is SGHKS and CDR2 is YYEKEE (reference sequence). The CDR3 totals 15 residues. J lost 6 bases, V lost 3 bases, and 5 bases had no gene match. The CDR3 loop is CASSSTGTGDEKLFF. Here the CDR3 DNA reads TGTGCCAGCAGCTCCACCGGGACAGGGGATGAAAAACTGTTTTTT.

CDR3 sequence reads: CASSVGTGGSSPLHF. DNA of the CDR3: TGTGCCAGCAGCGTAGGGACAGGGGGTAGTTCACCCCTCCACTTT. The chain carries TRBV9 and TRBJ1-6, with 10 bases matching TRBD1. CDR1 is SGDLS, CDR2 YYNGEE, per germline. The CDR3 sequence is 15 residues long. V lost 0 bases and J lost 9; bases outside the gene matches: 3.

This clone was detected a few times. This chain connects TRBV19 to TRBJ1-2; D is ambiguous. CDR3 length: 15 amino acids. The germline gives CDR1 LNHDA, CDR2 SQIVND (reference sequence). V lost 5 bases and J 4 bases, leaving 17 bases between the germline ends. CDR3 sequence: CASSPTPGVTYGYTF. CDR3 sequence (DNA): TGTGCCAGTAGTCCCACCCCGGGTGTTACCTATGGCTACACCTTC. The entire variable domain, with the rest obtained from reference TRBV19 and TRBJ1-2, is as follows: DGGITQSPKYLFRKEGQNVTLSCEQNLNHDAMYWYRQDPGQGLRLIYYSQIVNDFQKGDIAEGYSVSREKKESFPLTVTSAQKNPTAFYLCASSPTPGVTYGYTFGSGTRLTVV.

This clone was seen once. The chain carries TRBV3-1 (or the pseudogene TRBV3-2) and TRBJ2-7, with 9 bases that match TRBD2. With 1 base clipped from V and 6 bases from J, the junction kept 1 base outside the gene matches. The CDR3 runs to 13 residues. Germline V CDR1 and CDR2: LGHDT, YNNKEL (reference sequence). The CDR3 region is CASSQGLAAEQYF. The CDR3 DNA reads TGTGCCAGCAGCCAAGGACTAGCGGCCGAGCAGTACTTC.

The chain joins TRBV12-3 or TRBV12-4 to TRBJ2-2; D unclear. This CDR3 is built from 13 residues. V was shortened by 4 bases and J by 2 bases, with 5 bases between the two germline ends. Here the CDR3 reads CASSYVNTGELFF. The CDR3 nucleotides read TGTGCCAGCAGTTATGTAAACACCGGGGAGCTGTTTTTT.

The chain employs TRBV10-3 and TRBJ2-7; 13 bases align to TRBD2. CDR1 ENHRY and CDR2 SYGVKD come from the germline V gene. This CDR3 contains 14 residues. V lost 4 bases and J lost 4; bases outside the gene matches: 1. The CDR3 nucleotides are TGTGCCATCAGTGGGGGACTAGCGGGGTACGAGCAGTACTTC. Translation gives CAISGGLAGYEQYF.

This clone has at least ten counts. The chain carries TRBV7-3 and TRBJ1-2, with TRBD1 as a possible D gene (5 bases). The germline gives CDR1 SGHTA, CDR2 FQGTGA. The V end lost 2 bases, the J end lost 2 bases, and 9 bases lay between the germline ends. There are 14 residues in the CDR3. The CDR3 sequence: CASSLGQGNYGYTF. The CDR3 nucleotides are TGTGCCAGCAGCTTAGGGCAGGGAAACTATGGCTACACCTTC.

The gene calls are TRBV5-1 and TRBJ1-1; D is undetermined. V was trimmed by 0 bases and J by 7 bases, leaving 10 bases between them. This CDR3 contains 13 residues. Germline CDR1 reads SGHRS; CDR2 reads YFSETQ. CDR3 region: CASSLAPGVEAFF. The DNA of the CDR3 is TGCGCCAGCAGCTTGGCGCCGGGAGTTGAAGCTTTCTTT.

CDR3: CASSPAGGRREKLFF. In nucleotides, the CDR3 is TGTGCCAGCAGCCCCGCGGGGGGGAGGAGGGAAAAACTGTTTTTT. The chain links TRBV7-6 to TRBJ1-4; D may be TRBD1 (5 bases). This CDR3 is 15 amino acids long. The germline V gene encodes CDR1 SGHVS and CDR2 FNYEAQ. Trimming cost V 5 bases and J 8 bases, with 18 bases left between them. The full variable domain, completed using reference TRBV7-6 and TRBJ1-4, is GAGVSQSPRYKVTKRGQDVALRCDPISGHVSLYWYRQALGQGPEFLTYFNYEAQQDKSGLPNDRFSAERPEGSISTLTIQRTEQRDSAMYRCASSPAGGRREKLFFGSGTQLSVL.

Many counts were recorded for this clone. The genes are TRBV4-1 and TRBJ2-7; 14 bases match TRBD2. This CDR3 region has 17 residues. The V segment lost 0 bases and the J segment 7 bases; nucleotides outside the gene matches: 8. Germline V gives CDR1 MGHRA, CDR2 YSYEKL. CDR3 sequence (DNA): TGCGCCAGCAGCCAAGACCCCGGGACTAGCGGGAGTGTTGAGCAGTACTTC. Residues: CASSQDPGTSGSVEQYF.

The chain employs TRBV27 and TRBJ2-3; a possible D gene is TRBD1 (5 bases). V dropped 5 bases and J dropped 4 bases, with 16 bases sitting between them. The CDR3 loop spans 15 amino acids. Germline CDR1 and CDR2: MNHEY and SMNVEV (reference sequence). The CDR3 sequence is CASSRGQSPADTQYF. CDR3 nucleotide sequence: TGTGCCAGCAGTAGGGGTCAAAGCCCCGCAGATACGCAGTATTTT.

The CDR3 reads CASRSTEGDTGELFF. The CDR3 DNA sequence: TGTGCCAGCAGGTCTACGGAAGGGGATACCGGGGAGCTGTTTTTT. The V gene is TRBV6-5, the J gene TRBJ2-2; D may be TRBD1 (5 bases). The CDR3 is made up of 15 amino acids. Deletions cut 6 bases from V and 5 bases from J, with 16 bases between. CDR1 and CDR2 from the germline V gene are MNHEY and SVGAGI.